This entry describes one TCR beta chain. This entry comes from a study of CD8 T cells in Susac syndrome. After extraction with the RNeasy kit, roughly 0.45 to 1 ug of the RNA was reverse transcribed using random hexamers. Amplification of TCR beta CDR3 was carried out by immunoSEQ multiplex PCR, which covered 54 Vbeta and 13 Jbeta segments. One entry per CDR3 protein, called by TCRdb with MiXCR from the immunoSEQ multiplex PCR reads. The data hold about 150,000 distinct CDR3 sequences, with around 95% observed a single time. TCR beta from blood CD8+ and CD4+ T cells was sequenced. TEMRA cells were FACS-enriched, unlike CD8+ and CD4+ T cells, which were negatively isolated. Germline V gene data show CDR1 as GTSNPN and CDR2 as SVGIG (reference sequence). The CDR3 is 13 amino acids. J was trimmed by 0 bases and V by 4 bases; bases with no gene match: 1.

The genes are TRBV30 and TRBJ1-1; 8 nucleotides agree with TRBD1. The sequence was obtained from a human donor with multiple sclerosis. The specimen was CD8+ T cells from PBMCs. CDR3 DNA sequence: TGTGCCTGGAAGGGACAGGTGAACACTGAAGCTTTCTTT. Its translation is CAWKGQVNTEAFF.